This T cell receptor beta chain came from a study of shared clonotypes between healthy human individuals. Findings and caveats of the study: Relative to their counterparts shared across all four donors, non-shared clonotypes exhibited diminished generation probabilities. Measured sharing among donors was expected to vary with sequencing depth.

Naive CD8 populations comprised CD45RO-negative cells positively selected for CCR7, excluding terminally differentiated effector memory CD45RA+ cells. Healthy and HIV-negative, the adult donors had no recent acute infections or vaccinations. Remarks on this clone: Its matching antigen is unknown.

As originally analysed: ImmunoSEQ gave junction-only sequences without quality scores, so filtering differed. Assay: immunoSEQ multiplex PCR; the TCRdb copy retains only in-frame clones and omits some. That table is the source of V, J and clone size, and D and trimming were worked out from the DNA. The table records some 2 million clones, approximately 95% of them present only once. The CDR3 consists of 13 residues. Germline CDR1 SGHRS, CDR2 YFSETQ. Trimming pared 5 bases from V and 4 bases from J, leaving 13 bases between. This chain connects TRBV5-1 to TRBJ2-7; D is unresolved. The receptor was isolated from a man younger than 30 in good health. Sequencing input: naive CD8+ T cells sorted from blood. This CDR3 reads CASRATDTYEQYF. The DNA for the CDR3 is TGCGCCAGCAGGGCCACAGACACATACGAGCAGTACTTC.